This is a list of T cell receptor beta chains from one sample in a study of blood T cell repertoires in COVID-19. Profiling relied on immunoSEQ multiplex PCR, and the TCRdb table lists in-frame clones only, not all of them. This table has over 45,000 clones, 91% appearing once. The sequenced sample was peripheral blood. Source of these receptors: a human donor in a cohort sampled during active COVID-19. Each CDR3 is given with its conserved first and last residue. The D gene is left open where the match is weak. Rows give clone size only sometimes, using once, few, many, or a class for an expanded clone.

TRBJ2-7 | - | - | TRBV12-3/TRBV12-4 | CASSLLYSYEQYF | TGTGCCAGCAGTTTACTCTACTCCTACGAGCAGTACTTC
TRBJ2-1 | TRBD2 | - | TRBV18 | CASSRLAGDEQFF | TGTGCCAGCTCAAGACTAGCGGGAGATGAGCAGTTCTTC
TRBJ2-7 | TRBD1 | few | TRBV10-3 | CAISPGTGRNEQYF | TGTGCCATCAGCCCAGGGACAGGGAGGAACGAGCAGTACTTC
TRBJ2-7 | TRBD1 | - | TRBV6-6 | CASRPTGGASYEQYF | TGTGCCAGCAGACCTACAGGGGGCGCATCCTACGAGCAGTACTTC
TRBJ2-1 | - | - | TRBV4-3 | CASSQEVGAGGNEQFF | TGCGCCAGCAGCCAAGAAGTAGGGGCTGGGGGGAATGAGCAGTTCTTC
TRBJ2-5 | TRBD2 | - | TRBV11-2 | CASSWRGGGGETQYF | TGTGCCAGCAGCTGGCGGGGGGGCGGGGGAGAGACCCAGTACTTC
TRBJ2-7 | TRBD2 | few | TRBV5-1 | CASSLASGSHEQYF | TGCGCCAGCAGCTTAGCTAGCGGGAGCCACGAGCAGTACTTC
TRBJ1-1 | - | - | TRBV4-3 | CASSQSPRTEAFF | TGCGCCAGCAGCCAGAGTCCACGGACTGAAGCTTTCTTT
TRBJ2-2 | - | - | TRBV5-1 | CASKEQLLNTGELFF | TGCGCCAGCAAGGAACAGCTCCTGAACACCGGGGAGCTGTTTTTT
TRBJ1-2 | - | - | TRBV4-2 | CASSQDRYTGFNYGYTF | TGTGCCAGCAGCCAAGATAGGTACACAGGGTTTAACTATGGCTACACCTTC
TRBJ1-3 | - | - | TRBV5-6 | CASSWREIAGNTIYF | TGTGCCAGCAGTTGGAGGGAGATAGCTGGAAACACCATATATTTT
TRBJ2-7 | TRBD2 | once | TRBV30 | CAWSPRELDEQYF | TGTGCCTGGAGTCCGCGGGAGCTCGACGAGCAGTACTTC
TRBJ2-5 | - | - | TRBV5-1 | CASSLGSTETQYF | TGCGCCAGCAGCTTGGGGTCTACAGAGACCCAGTACTTC
TRBJ1-1 | - | - | TRBV11-3 | CASSRTDTMNTEAFF | TGTGCCAGCAGCCGCACGGACACTATGAACACTGAAGCTTTCTTT
TRBJ2-2 | - | - | TRBV27 | CASGRLTGELFF | TGTGCCAGCGGCAGACTCACCGGGGAGCTGTTTTTT
TRBJ2-7 | TRBD2 | - | TRBV5-1 | CASGKTTGGYEQYF | TGCGCCAGCGGTAAGACTACGGGGGGTTACGAGCAGTACTTC
TRBJ2-3 | - | - | TRBV29-1 | CSARTGQRGDTQYF | TGCAGCGCCCGAACAGGACAGCGCGGAGATACGCAGTATTTT
TRBJ1-1 | TRBD1 | - | TRBV4-1 | CASSQRGLGQKHTEAFF | TGCGCCAGCAGCCAACGTGGTCTGGGACAGAAGCACACTGAAGCTTTCTTT
TRBJ2-2 | - | - | TRBV7-6 | CASSLEGVGTGELFF | TGTGCCAGCAGCTTGGAAGGGGTCGGTACCGGGGAGCTGTTTTTT
TRBJ1-6 | - | once | TRBV6-5 | CASRRGQSPLHF | TGTGCCAGCAGAAGGGGCCAATCACCCCTCCACTTT
TRBJ2-5 | - | - | TRBV9 | CASSVGASQETQYF | TGTGCCAGCAGCGTAGGCGCCTCGCAAGAGACCCAGTACTTC
TRBJ2-2 | TRBD1 | - | TRBV24-1 | CATSDTRTGWAGELFF | TGTGCCACCAGTGACACCAGGACAGGGTGGGCCGGGGAGCTGTTTTTT
TRBJ2-2 | - | - | TRBV6-5 | CASSYSPGSATGELFF | TGTGCCAGCAGTTACTCGCCGGGGTCGGCCACCGGGGAGCTGTTTTTT
TRBJ1-2 | - | - | TRBV29-1 | CSVEDSGARNTF | TGCAGCGTTGAAGATTCAGGGGCACGGAACACCTTC
TRBJ1-4 | - | once | TRBV9 | CASSVLAGANEKLFF | TGTGCCAGCAGCGTATTGGCCGGGGCTAATGAAAAACTGTTTTTT
TRBJ2-7 | - | - | TRBV10-1 | CASSEGHSYEQYF | TGCGCCAGCAGTGAGGGACACTCCTACGAGCAGTACTTC
TRBJ1-1 | - | - | TRBV12-3/TRBV12-4 | CASGSGFRTEAFF | TGTGCCAGCGGCTCAGGGTTCCGGACTGAAGCTTTCTTT
TRBJ2-3 | TRBD2 | - | TRBV2 | CASSDREVGTDTQYF | TGTGCCAGCAGCGACCGGGAGGTGGGCACAGATACGCAGTATTTT